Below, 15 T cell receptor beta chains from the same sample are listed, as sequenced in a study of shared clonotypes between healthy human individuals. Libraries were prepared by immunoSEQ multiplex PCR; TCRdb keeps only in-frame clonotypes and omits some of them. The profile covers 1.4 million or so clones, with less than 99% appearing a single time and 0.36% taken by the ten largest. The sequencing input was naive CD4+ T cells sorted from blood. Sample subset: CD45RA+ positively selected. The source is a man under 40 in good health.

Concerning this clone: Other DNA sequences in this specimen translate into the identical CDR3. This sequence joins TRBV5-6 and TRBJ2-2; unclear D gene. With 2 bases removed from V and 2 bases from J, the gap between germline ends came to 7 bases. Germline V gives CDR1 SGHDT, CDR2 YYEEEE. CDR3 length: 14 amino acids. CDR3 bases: TGTGCCAGCAGCTTAGCACTCAACACCGGGGAGCTGTTTTTT. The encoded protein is CASSLALNTGELFF.

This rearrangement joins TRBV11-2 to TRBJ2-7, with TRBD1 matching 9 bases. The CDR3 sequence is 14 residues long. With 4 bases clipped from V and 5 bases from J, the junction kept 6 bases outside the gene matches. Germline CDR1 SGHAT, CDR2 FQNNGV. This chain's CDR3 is CASSSLTGGNEQYF. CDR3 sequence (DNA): TGTGCCAGCAGCTCCCTTACAGGGGGCAACGAGCAGTACTTC.

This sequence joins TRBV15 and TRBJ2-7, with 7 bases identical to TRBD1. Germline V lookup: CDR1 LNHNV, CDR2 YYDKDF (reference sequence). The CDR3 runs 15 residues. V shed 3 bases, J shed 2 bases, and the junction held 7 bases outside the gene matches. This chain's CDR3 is CATSSLWTGAYEQYF. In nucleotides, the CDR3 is TGTGCCACCAGCAGCTTGTGGACAGGAGCCTACGAGCAGTACTTC.

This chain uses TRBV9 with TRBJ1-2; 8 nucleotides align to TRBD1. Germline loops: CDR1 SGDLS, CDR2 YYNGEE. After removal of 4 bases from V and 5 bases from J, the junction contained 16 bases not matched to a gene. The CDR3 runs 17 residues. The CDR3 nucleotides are TGTGCCAGCAGCCGACGACAGGGGCTATCCCCACAATATGGCTACACCTTC. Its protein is CASSRRQGLSPQYGYTF.

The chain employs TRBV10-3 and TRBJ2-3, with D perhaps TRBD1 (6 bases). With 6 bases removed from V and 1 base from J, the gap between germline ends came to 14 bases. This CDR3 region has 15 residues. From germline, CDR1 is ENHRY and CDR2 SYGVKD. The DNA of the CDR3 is TGTGCCATCAGCGTAGGGGGAGCGGGCACAGATACGCAGTATTTT. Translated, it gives CAISVGGAGTDTQYF.

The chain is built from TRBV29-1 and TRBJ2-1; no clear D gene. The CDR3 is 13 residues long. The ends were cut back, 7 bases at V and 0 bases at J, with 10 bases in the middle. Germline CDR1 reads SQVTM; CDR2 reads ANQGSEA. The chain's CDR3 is CSGHKSSYNEQFF. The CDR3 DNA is TGCAGCGGGCACAAGAGCTCCTACAATGAGCAGTTCTTC.

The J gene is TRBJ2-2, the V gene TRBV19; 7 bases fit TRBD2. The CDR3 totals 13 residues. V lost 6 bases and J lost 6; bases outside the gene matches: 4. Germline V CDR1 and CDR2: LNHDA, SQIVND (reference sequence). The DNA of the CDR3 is TGTGCCAGTAGCCTCCTAGCGGCCGGGGAGCTGTTTTTT. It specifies CASSLLAAGELFF. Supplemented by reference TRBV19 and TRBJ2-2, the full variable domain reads DGGITQSPKYLFRKEGQNVTLSCEQNLNHDAMYWYRQDPGQGLRLIYYSQIVNDFQKGDIAEGYSVSREKKESFPLTVTSAQKNPTAFYLCASSLLAAGELFFGEGSRLTVL.

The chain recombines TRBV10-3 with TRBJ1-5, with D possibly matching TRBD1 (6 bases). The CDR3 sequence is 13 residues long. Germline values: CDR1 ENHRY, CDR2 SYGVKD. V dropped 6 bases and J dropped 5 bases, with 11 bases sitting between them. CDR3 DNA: TGTGCCATCAGCGGACAGAGTTATCAGCCCCAGCATTTT. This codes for CAISGQSYQPQHF.

The CDR3 DNA reads TGTGCCAGCAGGAGGGCCACTCCTGGCTACACCTTC. Translated, it gives CASRRATPGYTF. The gene calls are TRBV28 and TRBJ1-2; D is uncertain. Trimming left V 6 bases short and J 7 bases short, with 12 bases between. The CDR3 length is 12 residues. Germline V gene data show CDR1 as MDHEN and CDR2 as SYDVKM.

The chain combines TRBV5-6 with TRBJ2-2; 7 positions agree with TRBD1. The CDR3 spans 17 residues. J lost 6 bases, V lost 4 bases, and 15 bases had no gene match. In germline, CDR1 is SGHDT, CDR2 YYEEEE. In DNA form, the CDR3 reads TGTGCCAGCAGCCCGCAAGCAGAGGGGGCATTCGCCGGGGAGCTGTTTTTT. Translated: CASSPQAEGAFAGELFF.

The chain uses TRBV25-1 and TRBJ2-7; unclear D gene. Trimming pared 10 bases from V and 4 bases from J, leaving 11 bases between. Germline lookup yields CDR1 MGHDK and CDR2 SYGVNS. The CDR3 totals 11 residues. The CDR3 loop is CATKSVYEQYF. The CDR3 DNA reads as TGTGCCACCAAATCGGTGTACGAGCAGTACTTC.

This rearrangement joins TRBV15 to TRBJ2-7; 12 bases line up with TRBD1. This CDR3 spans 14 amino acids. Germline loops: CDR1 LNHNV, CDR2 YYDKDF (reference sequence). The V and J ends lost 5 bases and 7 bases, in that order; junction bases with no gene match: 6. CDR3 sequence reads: CATSGRDRGPEQYF. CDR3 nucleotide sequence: TGTGCCACCAGCGGAAGGGACAGGGGGCCGGAGCAGTACTTC. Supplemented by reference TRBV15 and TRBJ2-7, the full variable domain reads DAMVIQNPRYQVTQFGKPVTLSCSQTLNHNVMYWYQQKSSQAPKLLFHYYDKDFNNEADTPDNFQSRRPNTSFCFLDIRSPGLGDTAMYLCATSGRDRGPEQYFGPGTRLTVT.

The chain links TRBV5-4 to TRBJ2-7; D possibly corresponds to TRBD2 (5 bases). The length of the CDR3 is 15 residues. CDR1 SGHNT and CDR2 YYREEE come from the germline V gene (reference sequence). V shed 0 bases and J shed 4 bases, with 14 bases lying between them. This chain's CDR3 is CASSLDVRGPYEQYF. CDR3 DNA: TGTGCCAGCAGCTTGGATGTAAGAGGGCCATACGAGCAGTACTTC.

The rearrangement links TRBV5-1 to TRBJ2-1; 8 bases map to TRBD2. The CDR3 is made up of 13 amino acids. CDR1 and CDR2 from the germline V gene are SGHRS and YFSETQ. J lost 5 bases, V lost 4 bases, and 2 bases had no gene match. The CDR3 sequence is CASSGGLDNEQFF. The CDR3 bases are TGCGCCAGCAGCGGGGGACTAGACAATGAGCAGTTCTTC.

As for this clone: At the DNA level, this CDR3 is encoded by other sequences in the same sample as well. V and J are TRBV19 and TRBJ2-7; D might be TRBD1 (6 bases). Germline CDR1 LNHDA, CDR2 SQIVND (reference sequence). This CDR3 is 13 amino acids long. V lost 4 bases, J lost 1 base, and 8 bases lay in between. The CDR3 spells CASSTGQSYEQYF. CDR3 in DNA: TGTGCCAGTAGTACAGGACAGTCCTACGAGCAGTACTTC.